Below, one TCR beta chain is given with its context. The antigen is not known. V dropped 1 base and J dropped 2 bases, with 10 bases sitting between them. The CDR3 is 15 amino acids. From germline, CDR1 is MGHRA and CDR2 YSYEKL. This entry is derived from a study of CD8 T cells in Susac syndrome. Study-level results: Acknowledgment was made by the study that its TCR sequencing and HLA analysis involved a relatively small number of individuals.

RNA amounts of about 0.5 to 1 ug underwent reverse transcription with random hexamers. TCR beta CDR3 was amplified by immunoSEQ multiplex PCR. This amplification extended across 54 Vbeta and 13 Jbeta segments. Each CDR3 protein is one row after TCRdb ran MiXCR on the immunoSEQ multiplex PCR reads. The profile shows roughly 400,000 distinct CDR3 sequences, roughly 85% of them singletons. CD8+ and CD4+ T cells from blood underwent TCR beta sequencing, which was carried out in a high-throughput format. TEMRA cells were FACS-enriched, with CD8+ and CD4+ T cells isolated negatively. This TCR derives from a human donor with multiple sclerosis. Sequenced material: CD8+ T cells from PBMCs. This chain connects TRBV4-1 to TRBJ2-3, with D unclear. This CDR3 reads CASSQGPLSTDTQYF. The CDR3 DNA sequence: TGCGCCAGCAGCCAAGGACCGCTGTCCACAGATACGCAGTATTTT.